This T cell receptor (beta chain) was documented in a study of tumor and adjacent non-tumor tissue in lung cancer. Study observations and caveats: Higher tumor TCR diversity was associated with shorter survival.

The CDR3 totals 15 residues. CDR1 and CDR2 (germline): SGHNT, YENEEA. This sample's RNA came from whole unsorted tissue. This non-tumor lung sample came from over 3 cm beyond the tumor edge. A word on this clonotype: No antigen is known for it. One junction end does not reproduce the germline sequence, and a read error may be involved.

TCRbeta libraries were built with three rounds of nested PCR, modified from ARM-PCR. TCRdb called the multiplex PCR reads again in MiXCR, with one record for every CDR3 protein. The sample contains 60,000 to 85,000 distinct CDR3 sequences, more than 65% of which appear only once. The rearrangement joins TRBV11-3 to TRBJ2-3; a weak D match, TRBD2 (5 bases). This receptor was identified in a man in his 70s with non-small cell lung cancer. The sequencing sample was made of distant non-tumor lung tissue. The CDR3, as DNA: TGTGCCAGCACACGTCGGGAAGTAAGCACAGATATGCAGTTTTTT. This encodes CASTRREVSTDMQFF.